These 26 T cell receptor beta chains were sequenced from one sample in a study of T cell changes during pregnancy in multiple sclerosis. Sequencing used immunoSEQ multiplex PCR; TCRdb keeps in-frame clones, though not all of them. The top ten clones hold 0.65% to 1% of a sample with some 61,000 clones, roughly 89% of them seen once. Sequenced here: peripheral blood, sampled in the second trimester of pregnancy. Every receptor here comes from a female donor with multiple sclerosis, enrolled in a pregnancy study.

The chain's CDR3 is CASSHPDISGEQYF. DNA for the CDR3: TGTGCCAGCAGCCACCCGGACATCTCCGGGGAGCAGTACTTC. This chain connects TRBV7-6 to TRBJ2-7, with D tentatively TRBD1 (5 bases). This CDR3 region has 14 residues. Germline V gene sequence: CDR1 SGHVS, CDR2 FNYEAQ. The V end was cut by 5 bases, the J end by 7 bases, with 18 bases between.

The chain is built from TRBV19 and TRBJ1-1; D perhaps matches TRBD1 (5 bases). Germline-derived CDR1 and CDR2 are LNHDA and SQIVND (reference sequence). V lost 3 bases and J lost 5, with 16 bases in between. This CDR3 contains 15 residues. CDR3 sequence (DNA): TGTGCCAGTAGTATCGGGGGGATCGATCGGACTGAAGCTTTCTTT. Protein: CASSIGGIDRTEAFF.

The chain uses TRBV27 and TRBJ2-3, with a weak D call TRBD2 (6 bases). The CDR3 length is 16 residues. Deletions cut 4 bases from V and 7 bases from J, with 21 bases between. CDR1 and CDR2 from the germline V gene are MNHEY and SMNVEV (reference sequence). The chain's CDR3 is CASSSIFFGEANTQYF. The CDR3 nucleotides read TGTGCCAGCAGTTCAATCTTTTTCGGGGAGGCGAATACGCAGTATTTT.

The V call is TRBV7-3, the J call TRBJ2-7; TRBD1 agrees at 8 bases. V trimming: 5 bases; J trimming: 6 bases; junction bases outside the gene matches: 18. CDR3 length equals 17 residues. Per germline, CDR1 SGHTA and CDR2 FQGTGA. The CDR3 is CASSHFSDRASWSEQYF. The CDR3 nucleotides read TGTGCCAGCAGCCATTTTTCGGACAGGGCAAGTTGGAGCGAGCAGTACTTC.

This clone was detected once. The chain recombines TRBV29-1 with TRBJ2-4, with 8 bases that match TRBD1. The V gene's germline CDR1 is SQVTM and CDR2 ANQGSEA. The CDR3 runs to 13 residues. V was pared by 7 bases and J by 1 base, with 3 bases of the junction left unmatched. The CDR3 spells CSGRDRAKNIQYF. In DNA form, the CDR3 reads TGCAGCGGCCGGGACAGGGCCAAAAACATTCAGTACTTC. The full variable domain, its missing parts supplied by reference TRBV29-1 and TRBJ2-4, is SAVISQKPSRDICQRGTSLTIQCQVDSQVTMMFWYRQQPGQSLTLIATANQGSEATYESGFVIDKFPISRPNLTFSTLTVSNMSPEDSSIYLCSGRDRAKNIQYFGAGTRLSVL.

The chain has TRBV19 and TRBJ1-3, with D uncertain. Germline V lookup: CDR1 LNHDA, CDR2 SQIVND (reference sequence). V was shortened by 3 bases and J by 0 bases, with 9 bases between the two germline ends. The CDR3 is made up of 15 amino acids. The chain's CDR3 is CASSIVGDSGNTIYF. CDR3 sequence (DNA): TGTGCCAGTAGTATTGTCGGGGACTCTGGAAACACCATATATTTT.

V usage is TRBV4-1 and J usage is TRBJ1-2; weak D call: TRBD1 (6 bases). This CDR3 spans 14 amino acids. Trimming removed 0 bases at V and 6 bases at J, with 11 bases between. Germline CDR1 MGHRA, CDR2 YSYEKL. The CDR3 DNA reads as TGCGCCAGCAGCCAAGATACCAGGGGAGATGGCTACACCTTC. It is translated as CASSQDTRGDGYTF.

The chain is built from TRBV11-2 and TRBJ2-6; possibly TRBD2 for D (5 bases). The CDR3 is made up of 18 amino acids. Trimming removed 6 bases at V and 0 bases at J, with 18 bases between. Germline-derived CDR1 and CDR2 are SGHAT and FQNNGV. This chain's CDR3 is CASRPSDRGISGANVLTF. The CDR3 region has the DNA TGTGCCAGCAGGCCATCAGACCGAGGGATCTCTGGGGCCAACGTCCTGACTTTC.

The sample holds one count of this clone. This chain's CDR3 is CASNPSGGNEQFF. The CDR3 DNA follows: TGTGCCAGCAATCCTAGCGGGGGTAATGAGCAGTTCTTC. The gene calls are TRBV27 and TRBJ2-1; 10 nucleotides agree with TRBD2. This CDR3 is 13 amino acids long. Germline V lookup: CDR1 MNHEY, CDR2 SMNVEV (reference sequence). V lost 7 bases, J lost 7 bases, and 4 bases stayed unmatched.

V gene TRBV9 combines with J gene TRBJ2-5, with TRBD1 identical over 7 bases. Trimming at V came to 4 bases and at J to 2 bases, leaving 5 bases not matched to a gene. This CDR3 region has 14 residues. Germline assignment: CDR1 SGDLS and CDR2 YYNGEE. This CDR3 reads CASSPGGIQETQYF. The CDR3 DNA reads as TGTGCCAGCAGCCCAGGGGGAATACAAGAGACCCAGTACTTC.

The V call is TRBV7-2, the J call TRBJ2-5, with 8 bases fitting TRBD2. The germline V gene has CDR1 SGHTA and CDR2 FQGNSA. V gave up 5 bases and J gave up 2 bases; unmatched junction bases: 10. The CDR3 has 16 amino acids. CDR3 in DNA: TGTGCCAGCAGCCCGTCACTAGCGGACCGACAAGAGACCCAGTACTTC. Its translation: CASSPSLADRQETQYF.

The chain combines TRBV7-2 with TRBJ1-5, with D unclear. The CDR3 spans 14 residues. The germline V and J ends were trimmed by 1 base and 7 bases, with 11 bases remaining between them. Germline V gene lookup returns CDR1 SGHTA and CDR2 FQGNSA. The DNA of the CDR3 is TGTGCCAGCAGCTTAGAATACCGGCGGCAGCCCCAGCATTTT. It is translated as CASSLEYRRQPQHF.

This clone was seen a few times. The chain combines TRBV5-1 with TRBJ1-2, with 8 bases aligning to TRBD1. This CDR3 has 17 amino acids. Trimming cost V 0 bases and J 5 bases; bases outside gene matches: 12. Looked up from germline, CDR1 is SGHRS and CDR2 is YFSETQ. CDR3 sequence reads: CASSLDGAGGERYGYTF. The CDR3 bases are TGCGCCAGCAGCTTGGATGGTGCAGGGGGCGAAAGATATGGCTACACCTTC.

The chain combines TRBV7-2 with TRBJ2-7; 7 bases map to TRBD1. The CDR3 is made up of 14 amino acids. The germline gives CDR1 SGHTA, CDR2 FQGNSA. Losses at the gene ends were 4 bases for V and 4 bases for J; bases not matched to a gene: 7. As DNA, the CDR3 is TGTGCCAGCAGCTGGATCGGGACAGCATACGAGCAGTACTTC. Its translation is CASSWIGTAYEQYF.

The chain uses TRBV6-5 and TRBJ2-3; 15 bases map to TRBD2. V dropped 5 bases and J dropped 8; count of bases not matched to a gene: 5. Germline assignment: CDR1 MNHEY and CDR2 SVGAGI. There are 15 residues in the CDR3. CDR3 protein: CASSGTSGGRSTQYF. Written as DNA, the CDR3 is TGTGCCAGCAGTGGGACTAGCGGGGGGCGGAGTACGCAGTATTTT.

The chain couples TRBV7-3 to TRBJ2-7; 8 bases fit TRBD2. The germline gives CDR1 SGHTA, CDR2 FQGTGA. The J segment lost 3 bases and the V segment lost 2 bases, leaving 3 bases of the junction unmatched. This CDR3 region has 14 residues. Here the CDR3 DNA reads TGTGCCAGCAGCTTAGGCGGGACTAGCTACGAGCAGTACTTC. This translates into CASSLGGTSYEQYF.

The J gene is TRBJ1-1, the V gene TRBV5-4, with 8 bases that match TRBD1. J was trimmed by 4 bases and V by 2 bases; bases with no gene match: 4. The germline CDR1 and CDR2 sequences are SGHNT and YYREEE (reference sequence). The CDR3 has 14 amino acids. The CDR3 bases are TGTGCCAGCAGCTTAGACAGGGGCCCCACTGAAGCTTTCTTT. Protein product: CASSLDRGPTEAFF. Full variable domain (remainder filled in from reference TRBV5-4 and TRBJ1-1): ETGVTQSPTHLIKTRGQQVTLRCSSQSGHNTVSWYQQALGQGPQFIFQYYREEENGRGNFPPRFSGLQFPNYSSELNVNALELDDSALYLCASSLDRGPTEAFFGQGTRLTVV.

The chain is built from TRBV19 and TRBJ1-4, with D maybe TRBD1 (5 bases). V shed 2 bases and J shed 6 bases, with 10 bases lying between them. The CDR3 is made up of 14 amino acids. Per the germline V gene, CDR1 is LNHDA and CDR2 is SQIVND (reference sequence). CDR3 amino acids: CASSIWGKDEKLFF. CDR3 nucleotides: TGTGCCAGTAGTATATGGGGCAAGGATGAAAAACTGTTTTTT.

The V gene is TRBV7-2, the J gene TRBJ1-5; D perhaps matches TRBD1 (5 bases). Per the germline V gene, CDR1 is SGHTA and CDR2 is FQGNSA. Trimming took off 2 bases at V and 2 bases at J, with 22 bases between the two ends. This CDR3 region has 19 residues. The CDR3 region is CASSLWAGGGVVGNQPQHF. CDR3 bases: TGTGCCAGCAGCTTATGGGCTGGCGGGGGGGTGGTCGGCAATCAGCCCCAGCATTTT.

The V and J genes are TRBV6-6 and TRBJ1-1, with a weak D call TRBD1 (6 bases). Germline-derived CDR1 and CDR2 are MNHNY and SVGAGI (reference sequence). The V and J ends lost 8 bases and 7 bases respectively, with 17 bases between them. This CDR3 is 13 amino acids long. The DNA of the CDR3 is TGTGCCAGCGGGAACCCACTACAGGGTGAAGCTTTCTTT. Its translation: CASGNPLQGEAFF.

A single count supports this clone. The rearrangement joins TRBV2 to TRBJ1-5; no definite D call. V shed 8 bases and J shed 2 bases, with 13 bases lying between them. Germline V lookup: CDR1 SNHLY, CDR2 FYNNEI. The CDR3 loop spans 14 amino acids. The DNA of the CDR3 is TGTGCCAGCCGGGCGGCGAGGGGCAATCAGCCCCAGCATTTT. Encoded protein: CASRAARGNQPQHF.

V is TRBV7-9 and J is TRBJ1-4; weak D call: TRBD1 (5 bases). Trimming pared 5 bases from V and 3 bases from J, leaving 10 bases between. Germline V CDR1 and CDR2: SEHNR, FQNEAQ (reference sequence). The CDR3 spans 14 residues. The CDR3 sequence is CASSPRTSNEKLFF. The CDR3 DNA sequence: TGTGCCAGCAGCCCCCGGACATCTAATGAAAAACTGTTTTTT.

Note on this clone: One junction end does not reproduce the germline sequence, and a read error may be involved. The chain combines TRBV5-6 with TRBJ2-7, with TRBD2 matching over 7 bases. The length of the CDR3 is 18 residues. CDR1 SGHDT and CDR2 YYEEEE come from the germline V gene. Written as DNA, the CDR3 is TGTGCCAGCAGCTCCCCACCCCCGGGGCAGCGGGGTAGTTACGGGCAGTACTTC. Translation: CASSSPPPGQRGSYGQYF.

The CDR3: CASSFDPGETQYF. In nucleotides, the CDR3 is TGTGCCAGCAGCTTCGACCCGGGAGAGACCCAGTACTTC. The chain employs TRBV7-3 and TRBJ2-5; D gene unclear. V lost 3 bases and J lost 4, with 9 bases in between. CDR1 SGHTA and CDR2 FQGTGA come from the germline V gene. The CDR3 length is 13 residues.

The chain links TRBV12-5 to TRBJ2-7; D is unclear. Germline V gives CDR1 LGHNT, CDR2 FRNRAP. Trimming pared 1 base from V and 3 bases from J, leaving 7 bases between. There are 13 residues in the CDR3. The CDR3 here is CASGLDSFYEQYF. Here the CDR3 DNA reads TGTGCTAGTGGTTTGGACAGTTTCTACGAGCAGTACTTC.

The chain uses TRBV21-1 and TRBJ2-5; the listed D gene, TRBD2, was not tested against the DNA. TRBV21-1 is tagged as a pseudogene. This CDR3 spans 19 amino acids. In nucleotides, the CDR3 is TGTGCCAGCAGCAAAGGGGGAGGGCTAGCGGGGGGCGACCAAGAGACCCAGTACTTC. Residues: CASSKGGGLAGGDQETQYF.